This T cell receptor (beta chain) was profiled in a study of shared clonotypes between healthy human individuals. In the source study's methods: Junction-only sequences without quality scores came from ImmunoSEQ, so filtering differed. TCRdb's table, derived via immunoSEQ multiplex PCR, lists solely in-frame clones and lacks some. The D gene and trimming were derived from the DNA, and the V and J assignments and clone size from that table. The sample gives millions of clones, over 85% of which show up once; approximately 0.13% is in the top ten. Of note for this clone: Its specificity is not known.

The CDR3 extends over 15 amino acids. The V segment lost 2 bases and the J segment 2 bases; nucleotides outside the gene matches: 4. Germline values: CDR1 SGDLS, CDR2 YYNGEE. Notes on the study in general: Shared across a handful of donors were roughly 5.3% of the naive CD4 clonotypes. All-four-donor shared clonotypes had higher generation probabilities than non-shared clonotypes did.

The sample was naive CD4+ T cells sorted from blood. The subset is: CD45RA+ positively selected. This chain connects TRBV9 to TRBJ2-3, with TRBD2 matching over 8 bases. The clonotype was recovered from a man between 18 and 29 years old in good health. CDR3 in DNA: TGTGCCAGCAGCGTTGATAGCGGGGCCACAGATACGCAGTATTTT. Amino acid sequence: CASSVDSGATDTQYF.